The T cell receptor (beta chain) under discussion was sequenced for a study of cytomegalovirus exposure and HLA in healthy donors. The study, taken as a whole, reports: The authors later found TCR association rates varying by HLA locus, with DRB1 most and HLA-C fewest. Earlier analysis looked at TCR beta V segments, and most were productive about 87% or about 30% of the time. What was likely a sequencing artifact was a cluster of highly shared sequence variants. Compared with the roughly 700-donor mean, an Asian-associated ancestry cluster reportedly had fewer N-insertions, according to a later analysis.

Both 60 Vbeta primers and 13 Jbeta primers went into the PCR. This table comes from immunoSEQ multiplex PCR, and its TCRdb copy is limited to in-frame clones, with some not included. The data contain some 96,000 clones, approximately 76% of them singletons. On this clone: No antigen is known for it.

The germline gives CDR1 KGHSH, CDR2 LQKENI. V shed 3 bases, J shed 3 bases, and the junction held 8 bases outside the gene matches. CDR3 length equals 15 residues. The TCR was taken from a woman in her fifties or sixties in good health and CMV-seropositive. Sequenced sample: PBMCs. The V call is TRBV18, the J call TRBJ2-7, with 7 bases matching TRBD1. The CDR3 DNA is TGTGCCAGCTCACCCCCCAAGGGACAGAGCTACGAGCAGTACTTC. This encodes CASSPPKGQSYEQYF.